This entry describes one T cell receptor beta chain. Its antigen is unknown. The trim removed 4 bases at V and 6 bases at J, leaving 5 bases unmatched. CDR1 is KGHSY, CDR2 FQNENV, per germline. The CDR3 contains 14 residues. This sample is part of a study of T cells after yellow fever vaccination. Study overall: Libraries from low-cell-number fractions were prepared with the SMART-Seq v4 Ultra Low Input RNA kit.

5'RACE template switching added a universal primer site and UMIs to TCR cDNA. TCRdb re-called the 5' RACE reads with MiXCR, one entry per CDR3 protein. The sample consists of hundreds of thousands of distinct CDR3 sequences, roughly a sixth of them appearing once. Study results and limitations: Overall, a small share of clonotypes was seen in both CD4 and CD8 compartments. Clones that expanded after primary vaccination mostly reappeared after the booster (around 96% CD4, 75% to 90% CD8).

This TCR came from a man aged 18-30 years who received the YFV17D yellow fever vaccine. The chain joins TRBV16 to TRBJ1-1; 10 nucleotides align to TRBD1. This specimen was PBMCs, taken before the yellow fever booster vaccination. DNA for the CDR3: TGTGCCAGCAGCCCCGGGGACAGGGGCTCTGAAGCTTTCTTT. Its protein is CASSPGDRGSEAFF. The full variable domain, its missing parts supplied by reference TRBV16 and TRBJ1-1, is GEEVAQTPKHLVRGEGQKAKLYCAPIKGHSYVFWYQQVLKNEFKFLISFQNENVFDETGMPKERFSAKCLPNSPCSLEIQATKLEDSAVYFCASSPGDRGSEAFFGQGTRLTVV.